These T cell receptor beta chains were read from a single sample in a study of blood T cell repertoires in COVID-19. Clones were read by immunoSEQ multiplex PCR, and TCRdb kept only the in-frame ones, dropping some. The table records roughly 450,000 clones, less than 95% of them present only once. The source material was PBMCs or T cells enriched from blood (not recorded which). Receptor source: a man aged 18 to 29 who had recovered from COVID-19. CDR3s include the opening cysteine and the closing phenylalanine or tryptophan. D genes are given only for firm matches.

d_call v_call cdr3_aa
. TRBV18 CASSPPRTDKGEQYF
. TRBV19 CASRSGINYGYTF
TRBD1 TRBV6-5 CASSFGTGGNQPQHF
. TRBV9 CASSPHRVPNEKLFF
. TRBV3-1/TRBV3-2 CASSQDRWNTEAFF
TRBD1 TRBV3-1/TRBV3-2 CASSQTGYNEKLFF
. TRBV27 CASSLHGGTGNEQFF
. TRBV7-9 CASSLGGRYEQYF
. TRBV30 CAWQGSGNTIYF
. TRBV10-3 CAITSGVDTEAFF
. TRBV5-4 CASSSEGGEEAFF
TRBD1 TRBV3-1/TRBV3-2 CASSRQGSTEAFF
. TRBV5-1 CASSLEGVSNQPQHF
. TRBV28 CASSSFNSPLHF
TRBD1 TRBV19 CASRGTALGGYTF
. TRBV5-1 CASSLVRGQGETQYF
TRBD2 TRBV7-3 CASSPGLNNEQFF
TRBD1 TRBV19 CASSIGQGGNYGYTF
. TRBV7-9 CASSPERRSKSGANVLTF
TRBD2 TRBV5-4 CASSLGFKASGRASTGELFF
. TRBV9 CASRPGNMNTEAFF
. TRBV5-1 CASSLALTVAGNSPLHF
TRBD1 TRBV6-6 CASRAGQGTTGELFF
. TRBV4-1 CASSQAYGGDTPYNEQFF
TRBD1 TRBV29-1 CSVPGQGQPGELFF
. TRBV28 CASSTPSGGSYNEQFF
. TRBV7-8 CASSLRLVTGSKDNEQFF
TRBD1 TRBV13 CASSLSGTGVYGYTF
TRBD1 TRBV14 CASSLPGQGAVGYTF
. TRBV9 CASSAHTLAETQYF
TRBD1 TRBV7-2 CASSLRGQNPFPQYF
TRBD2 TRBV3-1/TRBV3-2 CASRGGLALGTDTQYF
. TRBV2 CASMPDYNTGELFF
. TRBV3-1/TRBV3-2 CASSQDRGLGAFF
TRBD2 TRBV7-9 CASSVGLAGPEGTQYF
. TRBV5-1 CASSFRGLTGGQETQYF
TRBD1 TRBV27 CASSPDRGTYNEQFF
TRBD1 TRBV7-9 CASSLLSGQPWVNEKLFF
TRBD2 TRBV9 CASSVNSGGNTGELFF
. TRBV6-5 CASKKAPATDTQYF
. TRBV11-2 CASSLGEGVDAFF
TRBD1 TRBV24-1 CATSVAGQVLTEAFF
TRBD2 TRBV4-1 CASSQESGGVKTQYF
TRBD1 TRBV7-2 CASSLAPLTGSEQYF
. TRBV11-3 CASSLASGGELFF
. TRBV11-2 CASSPSRGGTEAFF
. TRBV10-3 CAISESRPGYGNTIYF
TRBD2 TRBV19 CASSIGGRAENEQFF
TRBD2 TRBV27 CASSLSGLAGAYEQYF
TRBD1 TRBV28 CASSSFPTRDRGDYEQYF
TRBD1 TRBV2 CASGTGTGRTDTQYF
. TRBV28 CASSYLGTGELFF
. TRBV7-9 CASSLSSSAAGDSPLHF
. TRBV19 CASFDTGRANYGYTF
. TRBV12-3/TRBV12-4 CASSLRGSDGYTF
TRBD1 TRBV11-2 CASSSGTGYSGYTF
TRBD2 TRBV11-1 CASSSGLAGGPYEQYF
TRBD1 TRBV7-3 CASSLHNRDRGFNQPQHF
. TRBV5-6 CASSPPLYRPMNTEAFF